A selection of T cell receptor beta chains follows, all from one sample in a study of blood T cell repertoires in COVID-19. Sequencing used immunoSEQ multiplex PCR; TCRdb keeps in-frame clones, though not all of them. The table includes about 190,000 clones, 88% detected once. Sequencing was done on a sample of peripheral blood. The receptor source for this set is an older man with active or convalescent COVID-19. The CDR3 runs from the conserved cysteine through the conserved F or W. Each record gives: CDR3 protein, CDR3 DNA, D gene, J gene, V gene, clone size. The D gene is left open where the match is weak. Expanded clones are given a class, and other clones once, few, many or no size at all.

CDR3 protein: CASSSASSLWLAGGWFF
CDR3 DNA: TGTGCCAGCAGTTCAGCCAGCAGTTTATGGTTGGCAGGGGGTTGGTTCTTC
D gene: TRBD1
J gene: TRBJ2-1
V gene: TRBV27
clone size: once

CDR3 protein: CASTLAVSTDTQYF
CDR3 DNA: TGTGCCAGCACGCTAGCGGTTAGCACAGATACGCAGTATTTT
D gene: TRBD2
J gene: TRBJ2-3
V gene: TRBV7-2
clone size: .

CDR3 protein: CASSFQSEGINYGYTF
CDR3 DNA: TGTGCCAGCAGCTTTCAATCTGAGGGCATTAACTATGGCTACACCTTC
D gene: .
J gene: TRBJ1-2
V gene: TRBV3-1/TRBV3-2
clone size: .

CDR3 protein: CASTMTHLAGQETQYF
CDR3 DNA: TGTGCCAGCACCATGACCCACCTAGCGGGTCAAGAGACCCAGTACTTC
D gene: TRBD2
J gene: TRBJ2-5
V gene: TRBV7-8
clone size: few

CDR3 protein: CAWTSGGGETQYF
CDR3 DNA: TGTGCCTGGACTAGCGGAGGTGGGGAGACCCAGTACTTC
D gene: TRBD2
J gene: TRBJ2-5
V gene: TRBV30
clone size: .

CDR3 protein: CASSLGGGIYEQYF
CDR3 DNA: TGTGCCAGCAGCTTAGGTGGCGGGATCTACGAGCAGTACTTC
D gene: .
J gene: TRBJ2-7
V gene: TRBV11-2
clone size: .

CDR3 protein: CASSQERQGAYAEAFF
CDR3 DNA: TGCGCCAGCAGCCAAGAGAGGCAGGGGGCGTACGCTGAAGCTTTCTTT
D gene: TRBD1
J gene: TRBJ1-1
V gene: TRBV4-1
clone size: .

CDR3 protein: CASSPSGDRGYTF
CDR3 DNA: TGTGCCAGCAGCCCCTCGGGGGACAGAGGCTACACCTTC
D gene: TRBD1
J gene: TRBJ1-2
V gene: TRBV3-1/TRBV3-2
clone size: .

CDR3 protein: CASSGQGLAGSYEQYF
CDR3 DNA: TGTGCCAGCAGCGGGCAGGGACTAGCGGGGTCTTACGAGCAGTACTTC
D gene: TRBD2
J gene: TRBJ2-7
V gene: TRBV5-4
clone size: .

CDR3 protein: CASIRGTNTGELFF
CDR3 DNA: TGTGCCAGCATCCGAGGGACAAACACCGGGGAGCTGTTTTTT
D gene: .
J gene: TRBJ2-2
V gene: TRBV7-9
clone size: .

CDR3 protein: CASSPLRLAPNTGELFF
CDR3 DNA: TGTGCCAGCTCACCACTCCGACTAGCCCCTAACACCGGGGAGCTGTTTTTT
D gene: TRBD2
J gene: TRBJ2-2
V gene: TRBV18
clone size: .

CDR3 protein: CASSEGGNQPQHF
CDR3 DNA: TGCGCCAGCAGCGAAGGGGGTAATCAGCCCCAGCATTTT
D gene: .
J gene: TRBJ1-5
V gene: TRBV10-1
clone size: .

CDR3 protein: CASSFHDSETQYF
CDR3 DNA: TGTGCCAGCAGCTTCCATGACTCGGAGACCCAGTACTTC
D gene: .
J gene: TRBJ2-5
V gene: TRBV7-8
clone size: .

CDR3 protein: CASSLTGGRLGYGYTF
CDR3 DNA: TGTGCCAGCAGCTTAACGGGAGGCCGTCTGGGCTATGGCTACACCTTC
D gene: .
J gene: TRBJ1-2
V gene: TRBV7-9
clone size: .

CDR3 protein: CAWKVTGFSYEQYF
CDR3 DNA: TGTGCCTGGAAGGTGACAGGGTTTTCCTACGAGCAGTACTTC
D gene: TRBD1
J gene: TRBJ2-7
V gene: TRBV30
clone size: .

CDR3 protein: CASSRATGRLSEAFF
CDR3 DNA: TGTGCCAGCTCACGGGCGACAGGGAGGTTAAGTGAAGCTTTCTTT
D gene: TRBD1
J gene: TRBJ1-1
V gene: TRBV18
clone size: few

CDR3 protein: CASSRSGRRNEQFF
CDR3 DNA: TGTGCCAGTAGTCGTAGCGGGAGAAGGAATGAGCAGTTCTTC
D gene: TRBD2
J gene: TRBJ2-1
V gene: TRBV19
clone size: .

CDR3 protein: CAISGGLGGGEQETQYF
CDR3 DNA: TGTGCCATCAGTGGCGGACTAGGGGGGGGAGAACAAGAGACCCAGTACTTC
D gene: .
J gene: TRBJ2-5
V gene: TRBV10-3
clone size: .

CDR3 protein: CASSYIGSNTEAFF
CDR3 DNA: TGTGCCAGCAGTTACATCGGGTCGAACACTGAAGCTTTCTTT
D gene: .
J gene: TRBJ1-1
V gene: TRBV6-5
clone size: .

CDR3 protein: CATSRGTGTEEKLFF
CDR3 DNA: TGTGCCACCAGCAGAGGGACAGGGACGGAGGAAAAACTGTTTTTT
D gene: TRBD1
J gene: TRBJ1-4
V gene: TRBV15
clone size: .

CDR3 protein: CASSLSGKVGETQYF
CDR3 DNA: TGTGCCAGCAGCTTATCAGGGAAGGTGGGGGAGACCCAGTACTTC
D gene: .
J gene: TRBJ2-5
V gene: TRBV7-6
clone size: .

CDR3 protein: CASSLGTGNSPLHF
CDR3 DNA: TGTGCCAGCAGCCTAGGGACAGGGAATTCACCCCTCCACTTT
D gene: TRBD1
J gene: TRBJ1-6
V gene: TRBV7-9
clone size: .

CDR3 protein: CASSLSGVTNEKLFF
CDR3 DNA: TGCGCCAGCAGCCTCTCCGGAGTCACTAATGAAAAACTGTTTTTT
D gene: .
J gene: TRBJ1-4
V gene: TRBV5-1
clone size: .

CDR3 protein: CASSRGTGEAFF
CDR3 DNA: TGTGCCAGCAGCCGGGGAACAGGTGAAGCTTTCTTT
D gene: .
J gene: TRBJ1-1
V gene: TRBV3-1/TRBV3-2
clone size: few

CDR3 protein: CASSSGLAGHEQFF
CDR3 DNA: TGTGCCAGCAGCTCGGGACTAGCGGGTCATGAGCAGTTCTTC
D gene: TRBD2
J gene: TRBJ2-1
V gene: TRBV5-4
clone size: .

CDR3 protein: CASSSKGPLLLSTDTQYF
CDR3 DNA: TGTGCCAGCAGTAGTAAGGGGCCCCTCTTGCTTAGCACAGATACGCAGTATTTT
D gene: .
J gene: TRBJ2-3
V gene: TRBV2
clone size: .

CDR3 protein: CASSDLQGNEQFF
CDR3 DNA: TGCGCCAGCAGCGACCTCCAGGGGAATGAGCAGTTCTTC
D gene: .
J gene: TRBJ2-1
V gene: TRBV5-1
clone size: .